This is a list of T cell receptor beta chains from one sample in a study. TCRdb fed the RT-PCR reads into MiXCR, producing one record per CDR3 protein. The table records 550,000 to 750,000 distinct CDR3 sequences, 12% to 15% of them present only once. Material for sequencing was memory CD4+ T cells from blood. All receptors derive from a female donor in good health, serving as a healthy control. CDR3s include the opening cysteine and the closing phenylalanine or tryptophan. A D gene is named only where the DNA matches it firmly. Clone size, where shown, is once, few, many, or a class for clones that have expanded.

clone_size | d_call | j_call | v_call | cdr3_length | cdr3_aa | cdr3_nt
few | NA | TRBJ2-7 | TRBV11-2 | 17 | CASSSSPLQGRGYEQYF | TGTGCCAGCAGCTCCAGCCCGCTACAGGGTCGGGGGTACGAGCAGTACTTC
few | NA | TRBJ1-6 | TRBV4-2 | 14 | CASSQLGGNSPLHF | TGTGCCAGCAGCCAGTTAGGGGGAAATTCACCCCTCCACTTT
few | TRBD2 | TRBJ2-5 | TRBV14 | 13 | CASSPAGSTTQYF | TGTGCCAGCAGCCCAGCGGGGTCGACGACCCAGTACTTC
few | NA | TRBJ2-7 | TRBV20-1 | 17 | CSAQRGGGASRSYEQYF | TGCAGTGCTCAAAGAGGTGGGGGGGCAAGTAGGTCCTACGAGCAGTACTTC
few | TRBD1 | TRBJ1-1 | TRBV7-6 | 16 | CASSPQWGQENTEAFF | TGTGCCAGCAGCCCCCAGTGGGGACAGGAGAACACTGAAGCTTTCTTT
NA | NA | TRBJ1-1 | TRBV18 | 13 | CASSPCLDTEAFF | TGTGCCAGCTCACCGTGCCTCGACACTGAAGCTTTCTTT
NA | NA | TRBJ2-3 | TRBV5-5 | 16 | CASSRPGAVNTDTQYF | TGTGCCAGCAGCCGCCCTGGAGCGGTTAACACAGATACGCAGTATTTT
many | TRBD1 | TRBJ2-4 | TRBV10-1 | 17 | CASSSGQGTTAKNIQYF | TGCGCCAGCAGCTCTGGACAGGGGACGACAGCCAAAAACATTCAGTACTTC
few | TRBD1 | TRBJ1-1 | TRBV7-3 | 15 | CASSPNGDRGYEAFF | TGTGCCAGCAGCCCCAACGGGGACAGGGGATATGAAGCTTTCTTT
many | NA | TRBJ1-2 | TRBV10-3 | 13 | CAIKDSPNYGYTF | TGTGCCATCAAGGACAGCCCTAACTATGGCTACACCTTC
few | TRBD1 | TRBJ2-1 | TRBV12-3/TRBV12-4 | 15 | CATSTGDRGRDEQFF | TGTGCCACCAGCACAGGCGACAGGGGACGGGATGAGCAGTTCTTC
many | TRBD1 | TRBJ2-7 | TRBV6-1 | 14 | CAIQILTGDYEQYF | TGTGCCATCCAGATATTAACAGGGGACTACGAGCAGTACTTC
few | TRBD2 | TRBJ2-7 | TRBV7-8 | 14 | CASSLRGRAYEQYF | TGTGCCAGCAGCTTACGGGGGAGGGCCTACGAGCAGTACTTC
NA | NA | TRBJ2-5 | TRBV9 | 14 | CASSVLPRGETQYF | TGTGCCAGCAGCGTTCTACCTCGAGGAGAGACCCAGTACTTC
NA | NA | TRBJ2-1 | TRBV20-1 | 15 | CSARGLVDSAFGQFF | TGCAGTGCTAGAGGGCTAGTGGACTCCGCTTTCGGGCAGTTCTTC
NA | TRBD2 | TRBJ2-2 | TRBV5-1 | 15 | CASSSTSGYTGELFF | TGCGCCAGCAGCTCGACTAGCGGATACACCGGGGAGCTGTTTTTT
NA | TRBD1 | TRBJ1-6 | TRBV20-1 | 13 | CSASRQGNSPLHF | TGCAGTGCTAGTCGACAGGGGAACTCACCCCTCCACTTT
once | NA | TRBJ1-1 | TRBV19 | 13 | CASSRRDETEAFF | TGTGCCAGTAGTCGCAGGGATGAGACTGAAGCTTTCTTT
few | TRBD1 | TRBJ2-1 | TRBV12-3/TRBV12-4 | 13 | CASSADRGNEQFF | TGTGCCAGCAGTGCGGACAGGGGCAATGAGCAGTTCTTC
NA | NA | TRBJ2-7 | TRBV28 | 15 | CASRGYLGQAYEQYF | TGTGCCAGCAGGGGTTACCTGGGCCAGGCCTACGAGCAGTACTTC
NA | TRBD2 | TRBJ2-7 | TRBV30 | 14 | CARTAGGVIHEQYF | TGTGCCCGAACGGCGGGAGGTGTTATCCACGAGCAGTACTTC
NA | TRBD1 | TRBJ1-1 | TRBV12-3/TRBV12-4 | 14 | CASIKTGVWTEAFF | TGTGCCAGCATAAAGACAGGGGTATGGACTGAAGCTTTCTTT
many | NA | TRBJ2-5 | TRBV3-1 | 14 | CASGGGLTQETQYF | TGTGCCAGCGGGGGCGGACTGACCCAAGAGACCCAGTACTTC
NA | NA | TRBJ1-2 | TRBV6-6 | 16 | CASTHGRATTNYGYTF | TGTGCCAGCACCCACGGGCGGGCAACTACTAACTATGGCTACACCTTC
NA | NA | TRBJ2-4 | TRBV3-1 | 13 | CASSREAEDIQYF | TGTGCCAGCAGCCGAGAAGCGGAGGACATTCAGTACTTC
NA | TRBD1 | TRBJ1-2 | TRBV30 | 13 | CAWTAQGPYGYTF | TGTGCCTGGACCGCACAGGGGCCCTATGGCTACACCTTC
once | NA | TRBJ2-5 | TRBV28 | 12 | CASNEIIGPQYF | TGTGCCAGCAACGAAATAATTGGTCCCCAGTACTTC
few | NA | TRBJ1-3 | TRBV4-3 | 15 | CASSQPDTGGNTIYF | TGCGCCAGCAGCCAACCTGACACAGGGGGAAACACCATATATTTT
NA | TRBD1 | TRBJ2-3 | TRBV6-2/TRBV6-3 | 17 | CASSSRTGGVLTDTQYF | TGTGCCAGCAGTTCGAGGACAGGAGGCGTTTTAACAGATACGCAGTATTTT
many | TRBD1 | TRBJ1-6 | TRBV20-1 | 13 | CSAPGQGVSPLHF | TGCAGTGCTCCCGGACAGGGAGTTTCACCCCTCCACTTT
few | NA | TRBJ2-5 | TRBV7-6 | 16 | CASSLQAGGWLETQYF | TGTGCCAGCAGCTTGCAGGCCGGGGGCTGGTTAGAGACCCAGTACTTC
many | NA | TRBJ1-5 | TRBV20-1 | 15 | CSASAGWQGIQPQHF | TGCAGTGCTAGTGCGGGGTGGCAGGGGATACAGCCCCAGCATTTT
many | TRBD1 | TRBJ2-5 | TRBV12-3/TRBV12-4 | 12 | CASSHRGETQYF | TGTGCCAGCAGTCACAGGGGAGAGACCCAGTACTTC
few | NA | TRBJ1-1 | TRBV20-1 | 13 | CSARDFIVPEAFF | TGCAGTGCTAGAGATTTTATCGTTCCTGAAGCTTTCTTT
NA | NA | TRBJ1-5 | TRBV7-2 | 15 | CASSLVWRPDQPQHF | TGTGCCAGCAGCTTAGTATGGCGGCCCGATCAGCCCCAGCATTTT
NA | NA | TRBJ2-7 | TRBV6-1 | 14 | CASSDPGGRYEQYF | TGTGCCAGCAGTGACCCGGGGGGCAGGTACGAGCAGTACTTC
NA | TRBD1 | TRBJ2-3 | TRBV7-9 | 15 | CASSPDRGPADTQYF | TGTGCCAGCAGCCCGGACAGGGGGCCGGCAGATACGCAGTATTTT
NA | TRBD1 | TRBJ1-5 | TRBV30 | 13 | CAWSYTGDQPQHF | TGTGCCTGGAGTTATACAGGGGATCAGCCCCAGCATTTT
NA | TRBD1 | TRBJ1-1 | TRBV29-1 | 13 | CSGTTGGGTEAFF | TGCAGCGGCACAACAGGGGGCGGCACTGAAGCTTTCTTT
many | TRBD2 | TRBJ2-1 | TRBV11-2 | 16 | CASSFQGSGRNNEQFF | TGTGCCAGCAGCTTCCAAGGAAGCGGGAGGAACAATGAGCAGTTCTTC
many | NA | TRBJ2-1 | TRBV7-2 | 14 | CASSLDRAYNEQFF | TGTGCCAGCAGCTTAGATCGCGCTTACAATGAGCAGTTCTTC
few | NA | TRBJ2-1 | TRBV28 | 14 | CASSKGGLSNEQFF | TGTGCCAGCAGTAAAGGCGGGTTAAGCAATGAGCAGTTCTTC
few | NA | TRBJ2-2 | TRBV6-2/TRBV6-3 | 14 | CASSYSSATGELFF | TGTGCCAGCAGTTACTCATCCGCCACCGGGGAGCTGTTTTTT
few | TRBD1 | TRBJ2-7 | TRBV25-1 | 13 | CASSFGTEKTLRF | TGTGCCAGCAGCTTCGGGACAGAGAAAACCCTGCGCTTC
few | NA | TRBJ2-7 | TRBV4-2 | 15 | CASSRGGATSYEQYF | TGTGCCAGCAGCCGGGGTGGGGCCACCTCCTACGAGCAGTACTTC
NA | TRBD2 | TRBJ2-7 | TRBV20-1 | 14 | CSARVGRLAGEQYF | TGCAGTGCTAGAGTCGGGAGGCTAGCAGGCGAGCAGTACTTC
many | NA | TRBJ1-1 | TRBV29-1 | 13 | CSVGRGVNTEAFF | TGCAGCGTTGGGCGGGGTGTGAACACTGAAGCTTTCTTT
many | NA | TRBJ1-2 | TRBV28 | 14 | CASSTVGQYYGYTF | TGTGCCAGCAGTACCGTCGGCCAATACTATGGCTACACCTTC
many | TRBD1 | TRBJ1-5 | TRBV11-2 | 15 | CASSPRLDRDQPQHF | TGTGCCAGCAGCCCCCGATTAGACAGGGATCAGCCCCAGCATTTT
NA | NA | TRBJ2-2 | TRBV20-1 | 17 | CSARDPLRGGGTGELFF | TGCAGTGCTAGAGATCCCCTGCGCGGGGGCGGCACCGGGGAGCTGTTTTTT
NA | TRBD1 | TRBJ1-1 | TRBV20-1 | 14 | CSGAGGQGLIEAFF | TGCAGTGGGGCGGGGGGACAGGGCTTAATTGAAGCTTTCTTT
few | NA | TRBJ2-1 | TRBV20-1 | 14 | CSAPRAGSYNEQFF | TGCAGTGCCCCACGGGCGGGGTCCTACAATGAGCAGTTCTTC
few | TRBD1 | TRBJ2-7 | TRBV6-5 | 14 | CASSRRQGTYEQYF | TGTGCCAGCAGTCGGAGACAGGGAACCTACGAGCAGTACTTC
NA | TRBD1 | TRBJ2-1 | TRBV7-9 | 14 | CASSLTGQPNEQFF | TGTGCCAGCAGTTTGACAGGGCAACCCAATGAGCAGTTCTTC
few | NA | TRBJ2-3 | TRBV27 | 16 | CASHKTSGSSTDTQYF | TGTGCCAGCCACAAGACATCAGGGTCTAGCACAGATACGCAGTATTTT